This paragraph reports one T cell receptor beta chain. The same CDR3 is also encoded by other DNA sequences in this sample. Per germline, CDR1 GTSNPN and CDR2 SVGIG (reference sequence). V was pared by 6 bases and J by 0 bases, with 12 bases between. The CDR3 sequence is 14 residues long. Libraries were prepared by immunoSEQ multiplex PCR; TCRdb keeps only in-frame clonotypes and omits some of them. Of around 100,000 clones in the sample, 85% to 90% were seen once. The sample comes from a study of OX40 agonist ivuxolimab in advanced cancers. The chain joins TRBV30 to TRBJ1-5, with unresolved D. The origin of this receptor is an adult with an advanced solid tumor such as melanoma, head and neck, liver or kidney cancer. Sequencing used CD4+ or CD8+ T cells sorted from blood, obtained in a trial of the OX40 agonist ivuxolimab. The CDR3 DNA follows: TGTGCCTGCGGTAGGGAGTATAGCAATCAGCCCCAGCATTTT. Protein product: CACGREYSNQPQHF. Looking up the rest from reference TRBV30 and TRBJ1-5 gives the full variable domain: SQTIHQWPATLVQPVGSPLSLECTVEGTSNPNLYWYRQAAGRGLQLLFYSVGIGQISSEVPQNLSASRPQDRQFILSSKKLLLSDSGFYLCACGREYSNQPQHFGDGTRLSIL.